This TCR beta chain is from a study of cytomegalovirus exposure and HLA in healthy donors. Germline CDR1 is MNHEY and CDR2 is SMNVEV (reference sequence). This CDR3 has 14 residues. Trimming removed 2 bases from V and 6 bases from J; junction bases left unmatched: 5. This PCR relied on a set of 60 Vbeta primers and 13 Jbeta primers. Clones were read by immunoSEQ multiplex PCR, and TCRdb kept only the in-frame ones, dropping some. The sample lists about 130,000 clones, approximately 87% occurring once. Though nominally healthy at sampling, donors likely had unrecorded immune exposures. The receptor was derived from a man between 18 and 29 years old in good health and CMV-seropositive. Material: PBMCs. The chain carries TRBV27 and TRBJ1-2; 8 positions agree with TRBD1. The chain's CDR3 is CASSLGQGINGYTF. The DNA of the CDR3 is TGTGCCAGCAGTTTAGGACAGGGCATCAATGGCTACACCTTC.